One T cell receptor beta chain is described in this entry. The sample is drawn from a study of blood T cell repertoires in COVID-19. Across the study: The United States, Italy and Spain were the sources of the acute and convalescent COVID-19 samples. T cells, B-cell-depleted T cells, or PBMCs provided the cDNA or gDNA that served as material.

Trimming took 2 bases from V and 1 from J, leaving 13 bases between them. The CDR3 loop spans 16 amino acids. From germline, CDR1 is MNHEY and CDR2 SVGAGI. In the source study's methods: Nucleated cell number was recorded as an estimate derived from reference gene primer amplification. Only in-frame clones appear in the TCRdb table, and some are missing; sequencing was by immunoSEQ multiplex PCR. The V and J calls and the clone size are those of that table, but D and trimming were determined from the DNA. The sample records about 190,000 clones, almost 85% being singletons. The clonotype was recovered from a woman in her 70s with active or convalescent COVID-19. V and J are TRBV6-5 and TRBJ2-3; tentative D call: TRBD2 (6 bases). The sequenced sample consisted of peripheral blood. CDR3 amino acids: CASSYGRTTRTDTQYF. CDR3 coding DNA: TGTGCCAGCAGTTACGGGAGGACTACACGCACAGATACGCAGTATTTT.